This TCR beta chain derives from a study of cytomegalovirus exposure and HLA in healthy donors. Note on this clone: Its antigen is not known.

The J segment lost 4 bases and the V segment lost 0 bases, leaving 2 bases of the junction unmatched. This CDR3 comprises 15 residues. The V gene's germline CDR1 is MNHEY and CDR2 SVGAGI. The PCR made use of 60 Vbeta and 13 Jbeta primers. Some clones are missing from TCRdb's copy, which holds only in-frame ones; the method was immunoSEQ multiplex PCR. The sample consists of around 250,000 clones, 85% to 95% of them appearing once. Overall study results and limits: HLA alleles showed associations with 15,000 to 20,000 TCR beta sequences in a later analysis, at a 0.05 false discovery rate. An ancestry cluster, one associated with Asian ancestry, reportedly showed fewer N-insertions than the roughly 610-donor mean in a later analysis.

Sequenced sample: PBMCs. The receptor was derived from a girl between 2 and 10 years old in good health and CMV-seronegative. The rearrangement uses TRBV6-5 and TRBJ2-7; 11 bases are a match to TRBD1. The CDR3 bases are TGTGCCAGCAGTTACTCGGGACAGGGGGGTTACGAGCAGTACTTC. This encodes CASSYSGQGGYEQYF.